Listed below are T cell receptor beta chains from one sample, sequenced in a study of cytomegalovirus exposure and HLA in healthy donors. Repertoires were generated with immunoSEQ multiplex PCR, while TCRdb's copy carries only in-frame clones and drops some. The table lists some 180,000 clones, approximately 80% of them singletons. Sequencing input: PBMCs. The receptor source for this set is a girl aged 5-17 years in good health and CMV-seropositive. The CDR3 runs from the conserved cysteine through the conserved F or W. The D gene is left open where the match is weak. The listing skips clone size in some rows; elsewhere it reads once, few, many or a size class.

TRBJ1-1 | NA | TRBV5-8 | NA | TGTGCCAGCAGCCACAGGTACACTGAAGCTTTCTTT | CASSHRYTEAFF
TRBJ2-3 | NA | TRBV7-2 | NA | TGTGCCAGCTCCGAGTGGGAGGGCACAGATACGCAGTATTTT | CASSEWEGTDTQYF
TRBJ2-1 | NA | TRBV5-1 | NA | TGCGCCAGCAGCTTGGCGGTAGCCTACAATGAGCAGTTCTTC | CASSLAVAYNEQFF
TRBJ2-5 | few | TRBV5-1 | TRBD1 | TGCGCCAGCAGCTTGACAGGGGGCTTAACAGAGACCCAGTACTTC | CASSLTGGLTETQYF
TRBJ2-7 | NA | TRBV6-5 | TRBD1 | TGTGCCAGCAGCACCGGGACAGGTCTCTACGAGCAGTACTTC | CASSTGTGLYEQYF
TRBJ1-1 | NA | TRBV9 | NA | TGTGCCAGCAGCGGGACAGTTGGGGGCACTGAAGCTTTCTTT | CASSGTVGGTEAFF
TRBJ2-7 | NA | TRBV2 | TRBD2 | TGTGCCAGCAGTGAAGGGTGGGGCGGGAGTAGCTACGAGCAGTACTTC | CASSEGWGGSSYEQYF
TRBJ2-5 | NA | TRBV18 | NA | TGTGCCAGCTCACCAGACTTGCAAGAGACCCAGTACTTC | CASSPDLQETQYF
TRBJ1-1 | NA | TRBV9 | TRBD1 | TGTGCCAGCAGCGCACCCGGACAGGGGAACACTGAAGCTTTCTTT | CASSAPGQGNTEAFF
TRBJ2-3 | NA | TRBV6-6 | TRBD1 | TGTGCCAGCAGTCAGGACAGGTGGATCACAGATACGCAGTATTTT | CASSQDRWITDTQYF
TRBJ2-7 | NA | TRBV6-1 | TRBD1 | TGTGCCAGCAGCCCCGGGACAGGGGTCTACGAGCAGTACTTC | CASSPGTGVYEQYF
TRBJ2-1 | NA | TRBV11-2 | TRBD2 | TGTGCCAGCAGCTTAGGGACTAGCGGACGCTACAATGAGCAGTTCTTC | CASSLGTSGRYNEQFF
TRBJ1-2 | NA | TRBV4-1 | NA | TGCGCCAGCAGCCCATCGGGATCCGGACCTTCCAACTATGGCTACACCTTC | CASSPSGSGPSNYGYTF
TRBJ2-3 | few | TRBV10-2 | NA | TGCGCCAGCGGCACTAGTTGGCCAGATACGCAGTATTTT | CASGTSWPDTQYF
TRBJ1-4 | NA | TRBV11-2 | NA | TGTGCCAGCAGTACTACAGGGACTGAAAAACTGTTTTTT | CASSTTGTEKLFF
TRBJ2-1 | NA | TRBV7-2 | TRBD2 | TGTGCCAGCAGCTTAGCGCGGGAGTACAATGAGCAGTTCTTC | CASSLAREYNEQFF
TRBJ1-2 | NA | TRBV6-1 | TRBD1 | TGTGCCAGCAGAGAACGGGACAGGGACTATGGCTACACCTTC | CASRERDRDYGYTF
TRBJ1-3 | few | TRBV4-1 | NA | TGCGCCAGCAGCCATATCGTGTGGGGCGCGGACTCTGGAAACACCATATATTTT | CASSHIVWGADSGNTIYF
TRBJ2-5 | NA | TRBV29-1 | NA | TGCAGCGTGTACAGGGTGTCCCTAGAGACCCAGTACTTC | CSVYRVSLETQYF
TRBJ2-7 | NA | TRBV6-5 | NA | TGTGCCAGCAGTAGAAGGGGGAAGAGCTCCTACGAGCAGTACTTC | CASSRRGKSSYEQYF
TRBJ2-1 | NA | TRBV5-4 | TRBD2 | TGTGCCAGCAGCTTGCCCCCCAGGCTCGTTATCCAGCGGGAGGGCCATGAGCAGTTCTTC | CASSLPPRLVIQREGHEQFF
TRBJ1-2 | NA | TRBV4-2 | TRBD1 | TGTGCCAGCAGCCAAGCGCAGGGGGGAGGCTATGGCTACACCTTC | CASSQAQGGGYGYTF
TRBJ1-1 | few | TRBV27 | TRBD1 | TGTGCCAGCAACATTGGTCAGGGGGCGACTGAAGCTTTCTTT | CASNIGQGATEAFF
TRBJ1-1 | NA | TRBV4-1 | TRBD1 | TGCGCCAGCAGCCCTCGACAGGGTGAGGAGAGGACTGAAGCTTTCTTT | CASSPRQGEERTEAFF
TRBJ2-5 | NA | TRBV6-6 | NA | TGTGCCAGCAGTTACTCCGGGGGTTTGGAGACCCAGTACTTC | CASSYSGGLETQYF
TRBJ2-7 | few | TRBV7-9 | TRBD1 | TGTGCCAGCAGCCCCCGCGCAGGGGGACAGTACTTC | CASSPRAGGQYF
TRBJ2-7 | NA | TRBV6-5 | TRBD2 | TGTGCCAGCAGTTACACCCCGGGACTAGCCTACGAGCAGTACTTC | CASSYTPGLAYEQYF
TRBJ2-4 | NA | TRBV7-2 | NA | TGTGCCAGCAGCTCACAGGTTGTTTACTCCGGGGCCAAAAACATTCAGTACTTC | CASSSQVVYSGAKNIQYF
TRBJ2-7 | NA | TRBV6-1 | TRBD1 | TGTGCCAGCAGTGAAGGTCAGGGGGCCGTCTCCTACGAGCAGTACTTC | CASSEGQGAVSYEQYF
TRBJ2-1 | NA | TRBV27 | NA | TGTGCCAGCAGTTTAGTGGGGAGCCGAGGAAATGAGCAGTTCTTC | CASSLVGSRGNEQFF
TRBJ1-2 | NA | TRBV6-1 | TRBD1 | TGTGCCAGCAGTGAACATATTATAGGACAGGGAGGCTATGGCTACACCTTC | CASSEHIIGQGGYGYTF
TRBJ2-3 | NA | TRBV6-4 | NA | TGTGCCAGCAGTCTTGGACTGACAGATACGCAGTATTTT | CASSLGLTDTQYF
TRBJ1-1 | NA | TRBV29-1 | NA | TGCAGCGTCTCACAGGGCTCAGGCACTGAAGCTTTCTTT | CSVSQGSGTEAFF